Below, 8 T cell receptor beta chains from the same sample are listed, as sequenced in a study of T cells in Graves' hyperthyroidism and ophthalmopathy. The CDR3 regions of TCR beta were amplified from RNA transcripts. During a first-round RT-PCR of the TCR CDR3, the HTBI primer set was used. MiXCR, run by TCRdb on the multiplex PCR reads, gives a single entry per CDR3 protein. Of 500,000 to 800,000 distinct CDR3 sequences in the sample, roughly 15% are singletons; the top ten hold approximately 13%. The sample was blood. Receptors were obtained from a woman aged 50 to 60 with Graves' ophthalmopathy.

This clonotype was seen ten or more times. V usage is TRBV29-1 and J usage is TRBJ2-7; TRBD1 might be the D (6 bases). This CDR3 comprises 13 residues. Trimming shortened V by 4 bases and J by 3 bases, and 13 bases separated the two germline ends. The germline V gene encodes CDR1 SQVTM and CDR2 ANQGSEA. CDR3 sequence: CSVVLGRGYEQYF. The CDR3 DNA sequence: TGCAGCGTTGTTTTGGGCAGGGGCTACGAGCAGTACTTC.

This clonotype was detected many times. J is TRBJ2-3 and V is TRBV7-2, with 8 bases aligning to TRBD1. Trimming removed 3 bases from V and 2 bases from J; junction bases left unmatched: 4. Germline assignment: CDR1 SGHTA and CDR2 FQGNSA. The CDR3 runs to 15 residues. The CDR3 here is CASSFGQGYTDTQYF. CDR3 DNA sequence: TGTGCCAGCAGCTTTGGACAGGGTTACACAGATACGCAGTATTTT.

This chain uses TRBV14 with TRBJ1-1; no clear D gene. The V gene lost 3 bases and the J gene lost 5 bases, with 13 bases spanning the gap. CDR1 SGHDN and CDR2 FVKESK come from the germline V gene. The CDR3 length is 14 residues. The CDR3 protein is CASSQRTLGTEAFF. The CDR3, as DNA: TGTGCCAGCAGCCAGAGGACCCTCGGGACTGAAGCTTTCTTT. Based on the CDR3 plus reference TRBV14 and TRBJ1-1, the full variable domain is EAGVTQFPSHSVIEKGQTVTLRCDPISGHDNLYWYRRVMGKEIKFLLHFVKESKQDESGMPNNRFLAERTGGTYSTLKVQPAELEDSGVYFCASSQRTLGTEAFFGQGTRLTVV.

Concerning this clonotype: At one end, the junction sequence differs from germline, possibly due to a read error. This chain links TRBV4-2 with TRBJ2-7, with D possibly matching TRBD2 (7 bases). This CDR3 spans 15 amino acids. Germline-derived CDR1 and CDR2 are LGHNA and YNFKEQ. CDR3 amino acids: CAGSQWGGGQNEQYF. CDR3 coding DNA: TGTGCCGGCAGCCAGTGGGGGGGGGGCCAGAACGAGCAGTACTTC.

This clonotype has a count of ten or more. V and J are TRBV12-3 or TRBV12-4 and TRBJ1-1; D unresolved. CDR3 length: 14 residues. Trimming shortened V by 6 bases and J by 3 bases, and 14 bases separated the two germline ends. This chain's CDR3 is CASSGLTTYTEAFF. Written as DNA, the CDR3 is TGTGCCAGCAGCGGCCTGACCACCTACACTGAAGCTTTCTTT.

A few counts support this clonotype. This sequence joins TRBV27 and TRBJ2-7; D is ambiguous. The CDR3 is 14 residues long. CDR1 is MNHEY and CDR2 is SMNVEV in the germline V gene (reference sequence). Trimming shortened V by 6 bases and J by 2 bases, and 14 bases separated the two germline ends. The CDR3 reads CASSVYVRAYEQYF. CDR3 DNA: TGTGCCAGCAGCGTCTATGTTCGGGCCTACGAGCAGTACTTC.

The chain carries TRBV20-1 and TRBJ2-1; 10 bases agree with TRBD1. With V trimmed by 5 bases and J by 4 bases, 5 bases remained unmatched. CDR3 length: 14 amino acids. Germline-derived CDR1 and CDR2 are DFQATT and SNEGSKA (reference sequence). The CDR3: CSALRDRGYNEQFF. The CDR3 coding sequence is TGCAGTGCTCTTCGGGACAGGGGATACAATGAGCAGTTCTTC.

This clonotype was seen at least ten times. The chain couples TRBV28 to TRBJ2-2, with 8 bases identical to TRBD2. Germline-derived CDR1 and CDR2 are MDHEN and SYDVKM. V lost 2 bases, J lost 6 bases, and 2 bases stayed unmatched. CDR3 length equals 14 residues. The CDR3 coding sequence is TGTGCCAGCAGTTTAGGGGGACTAGCCGGGGAGCTGTTTTTT. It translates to CASSLGGLAGELFF.